The present T cell receptor (beta chain) was sequenced within a study of CD8 T cells in ankylosing spondylitis. Study-wide results and caveats: Ankylosing spondylitis blood seemed to carry a telltale TCR beta motif made of fewer than ten highly homologous variants. Some motif variants had been reported before (in reactive arthritis synovial fluid and blood).

Germline V gene data show CDR1 as DFQATT and CDR2 as SNEGSKA (reference sequence). Trimming removed 6 bases from V and 3 bases from J, with 15 bases in between. The CDR3 is 14 residues long. Preparation of TCR beta libraries was done by quantitative 5'-RACE with molecular barcodes. Using its own MiXCR run on the 5' RACE reads, TCRdb lists one record per CDR3 protein. There are about 220,000 distinct CDR3 sequences in the sample; 6% to 8.5% occur only once, and 13% to 15% lies in the top ten. On this clonotype itself: Its cognate antigen is unknown.

The sequence came from a male donor with ankylosing spondylitis. The chain has TRBV20-1 and TRBJ2-1, with D possibly being TRBD1 or TRBD2 (6 bases each). Sequencing used blood, either unsorted or a sorted T cell fraction (not recorded which). The CDR3 reads CSATGAIHYNEQFF. The CDR3, as DNA: TGCAGTGCCACGGGGGCGATCCACTACAATGAGCAGTTCTTC.